These 15 T cell receptor beta chains originate from one sample sequenced in a study of blood T cell repertoires in COVID-19 (dated by TCRdb to about 2020). Receptor amplification or capture employed the immunoSEQ multiplex PCR assay. TCRdb carries this immuneACCESS record with in-frame sequences only. Its versions omit some clonotypes, under half of them owing to an unresolved V gene in the studies checked, with the rest unexplained. The sample table lists more than 65,000 clones, more than 75% of them with a count of one. Of the sample, around 7.2% falls within the top ten clones. Sequenced material: peripheral blood. These TCRs come from a human donor in a cohort sampled during active COVID-19.

The chain combines TRBV7-9 with TRBJ2-7; 9 nucleotides match TRBD1. Germline trimming cut 5 bases from V and 0 bases from J; bases unmatched to any gene: 5. The CDR3 has 15 residues. The germline V gene encodes CDR1 SEHNR and CDR2 FQNEAQ (reference sequence). The CDR3 DNA follows: TGTGCCAGCAGCCCACAGACAGGGGGCTCCTACGAGCAGTACTTC. Translation: CASSPQTGGSYEQYF.

This rearrangement joins TRBV18 to TRBJ1-1; 9 positions match TRBD1. Unmatched junction bases numbered 7, after V lost 3 bases and J lost 2 bases. Germline CDR1 reads KGHSH; CDR2 reads LQKENI. The CDR3 has 16 residues. CDR3 sequence reads: CASSPGTGTGNTEAFF. CDR3 nucleotide sequence: TGTGCCAGCTCACCGGGGACAGGGACCGGTAACACTGAAGCTTTCTTT.

The chain joins TRBV27 to TRBJ2-7; 8 bases map to TRBD1. The CDR3 length is 15 residues. V trimming: 4 bases; J trimming: 2 bases; junction bases outside the gene matches: 7. Looked up from germline, CDR1 is MNHEY and CDR2 is SMNVEV (reference sequence). This CDR3 is CASSSSGGGPYEQYF. For the CDR3, the DNA is TGTGCCAGCAGTTCTTCAGGGGGCGGCCCCTACGAGCAGTACTTC.

The V call is TRBV4-1, the J call TRBJ2-5, with TRBD2 identical over 10 bases. The V and J ends lost 8 bases and 0 bases, in that order; junction bases with no gene match: 12. Germline V gene sequence: CDR1 MGHRA, CDR2 YSYEKL. This CDR3 region has 17 residues. The CDR3 region is CASGASGGSTYQETQYF. The CDR3 region has the DNA TGCGCCAGCGGGGCTAGCGGGGGCTCAACCTACCAAGAGACCCAGTACTTC.

J is TRBJ2-1 and V is TRBV7-9, with TRBD2 identical over 10 bases. The CDR3 runs to 15 residues. Germline V gives CDR1 SEHNR, CDR2 FQNEAQ (reference sequence). The J segment lost 5 bases and the V segment lost 5 bases, leaving 6 bases of the junction unmatched. For the CDR3, the DNA is TGTGCCAGCAGCCCTCGAGCGGGGGGGGACAATGAGCAGTTCTTC. Protein: CASSPRAGGDNEQFF.

There are a few counts of this clone. V and J are TRBV9 and TRBJ2-2, with 9 bases that match TRBD2. V gave up 0 bases and J gave up 7 bases; unmatched junction bases: 7. Germline assignment: CDR1 SGDLS and CDR2 YYNGEE. This CDR3 has 16 amino acids. As DNA, the CDR3 is TGTGCCAGCAGCGTAGCTCTAAGGACTAGCGACGGGGAGCTGTTTTTT. Residues: CASSVALRTSDGELFF. Full variable domain (remainder filled in from reference TRBV9 and TRBJ2-2): DSGVTQTPKHLITATGQRVTLRCSPRSGDLSVYWYQQSLDQGLQFLIQYYNGEERAKGNILERFSAQQFPDLHSELNLSSLELGDSALYFCASSVALRTSDGELFFGEGSRLTVL.

The chain employs TRBV5-4 and TRBJ2-3, with D possibly matching TRBD1 (5 bases). V was trimmed by 0 bases and J by 0 bases, leaving 11 bases between them. The CDR3 extends over 16 amino acids. Germline V gene lookup returns CDR1 SGHNT and CDR2 YYREEE (reference sequence). The CDR3 is CASSLGTTTSTDTQYF. The CDR3 DNA follows: TGTGCCAGCAGCTTGGGGACAACAACTAGCACAGATACGCAGTATTTT. The full variable domain, rest sourced from reference TRBV5-4 and TRBJ2-3, is ETGVTQSPTHLIKTRGQQVTLRCSSQSGHNTVSWYQQALGQGPQFIFQYYREEENGRGNFPPRFSGLQFPNYSSELNVNALELDDSALYLCASSLGTTTSTDTQYFGPGTRLTVL.

A remark on this clone: At one boundary the junction diverges from the germline segment, which might be a read error. J is TRBJ1-1 and V is TRBV12-5; 9 bases line up with TRBD1. CDR1 and CDR2 from the germline V gene are LGHNT and FRNRAP. This CDR3 spans 13 amino acids. CDR3 sequence (DNA): TGTGCTAGTGGGGGGGACAGGGACACCGAAGCTTTCTTT. It translates to CASGGDRDTEAFF. The full variable domain, completed using reference TRBV12-5 and TRBJ1-1, is DARVTQTPRHKVTEMGQEVTMRCQPILGHNTVFWYRQTMMQGLELLAYFRNRAPLDDSGMPKDRFSAEMPDATLATLKIQPSEPRDSAVYFCASGGDRDTEAFFGQGTRLTVV.

Of note for this clone: This may be a read error, as it is one base from a much larger clone. The V call is TRBV11-1, the J call TRBJ2-7, with 10 nucleotides matching TRBD1. V lost 5 bases and J lost 3; bases outside the gene matches: 1. This CDR3 is 13 amino acids long. Per the germline V gene, CDR1 is SGHAT and CDR2 is FQDESV (reference sequence). The CDR3 is CASSRTGGYEQYF. CDR3 in DNA: TGTGCCAGCAGCAGGACAGGGGGCTACGAGCAGTACTTC.

The chain links TRBV5-8 to TRBJ2-3; 10 bases are a match to TRBD2. The J segment lost 6 bases and the V segment lost 3 bases, leaving 4 bases of the junction unmatched. This CDR3 contains 14 residues. The germline V gene encodes CDR1 SGHTS and CDR2 YDEGEE. The CDR3 sequence is CASSSSGGADTQYF. CDR3 nucleotide sequence: TGTGCCAGCAGCTCCAGCGGGGGGGCCGATACGCAGTATTTT.

This sequence joins TRBV18 and TRBJ2-7; D is undetermined. The germline V and J ends were trimmed by 2 bases and 3 bases, with 5 bases remaining between them. Germline V lookup: CDR1 KGHSH, CDR2 LQKENI. CDR3 length equals 12 residues. CDR3: CASSPSDYEQYF. DNA for the CDR3: TGTGCCAGCTCACCAAGCGACTACGAGCAGTACTTC. The complete variable domain, with remaining parts taken from reference TRBV18 and TRBJ2-7, reads NAGVMQNPRHLVRRRGQEARLRCSPMKGHSHVYWYRQLPEEGLKFMVYLQKENIIDESGMPKERFSAEFPKEGPSILRIQQVVRGDSAAYFCASSPSDYEQYFGPGTRLTVT.

This chain uses TRBV3-1 (or the pseudogene TRBV3-2) with TRBJ2-1; 9 nucleotides agree with TRBD2. Per the germline V gene, CDR1 is LGHDT and CDR2 is YNNKEL (reference sequence). This CDR3 has 15 amino acids. V shed 4 bases and J 4 bases; nucleotides not matched to a gene: 5. As DNA, the CDR3 is TGTGCCAGCAGCCGTTTCAGCGGGGGGTACAATGAGCAGTTCTTC. Protein product: CASSRFSGGYNEQFF.

V gene TRBV19 combines with J gene TRBJ1-1; D not resolved. The CDR3 runs to 13 residues. The germline gives CDR1 LNHDA, CDR2 SQIVND (reference sequence). The V end lost 1 base, the J end lost 8 bases, and 11 bases lay between the germline ends. The CDR3 nucleotides are TGTGCCAGTAGTATAGTAAGAGGGTTGGAAGCTTTCTTT. This sequence encodes CASSIVRGLEAFF.

The chain links TRBV5-1 to TRBJ1-2; D gene uncertain. This CDR3 region has 13 residues. With 0 bases removed from V and 4 bases from J, the gap between germline ends came to 7 bases. CDR1 is SGHRS and CDR2 is YFSETQ in the germline V gene. This CDR3 reads CASSLESFYGYTF. In nucleotides, the CDR3 is TGCGCCAGCAGCTTGGAAAGCTTCTATGGCTACACCTTC.

The CDR3 DNA reads as TGTGCCAGCAGCCAAGGCTTGGCGGCGGAGACCGGGGAGCTGTTTTTT. This sequence encodes CASSQGLAAETGELFF. The rearrangement links TRBV4-2 to TRBJ2-2, with no clear D. CDR1 and CDR2 (germline): LGHNA, YNFKEQ. There are 16 residues in the CDR3. V lost 1 base and J 5 bases, leaving 14 bases between the germline ends.